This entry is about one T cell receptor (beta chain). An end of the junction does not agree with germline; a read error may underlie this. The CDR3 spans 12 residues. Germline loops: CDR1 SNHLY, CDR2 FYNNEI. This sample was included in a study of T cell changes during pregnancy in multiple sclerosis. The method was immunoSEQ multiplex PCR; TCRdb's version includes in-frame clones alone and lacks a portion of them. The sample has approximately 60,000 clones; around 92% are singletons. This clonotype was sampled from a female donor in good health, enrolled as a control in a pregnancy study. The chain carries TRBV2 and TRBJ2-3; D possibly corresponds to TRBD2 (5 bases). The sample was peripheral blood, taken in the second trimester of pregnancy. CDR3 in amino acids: CASSEATGTQYF. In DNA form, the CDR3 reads TGTGCCAGCAGCGAAGCCACGGGAACGCAGTATTTT.